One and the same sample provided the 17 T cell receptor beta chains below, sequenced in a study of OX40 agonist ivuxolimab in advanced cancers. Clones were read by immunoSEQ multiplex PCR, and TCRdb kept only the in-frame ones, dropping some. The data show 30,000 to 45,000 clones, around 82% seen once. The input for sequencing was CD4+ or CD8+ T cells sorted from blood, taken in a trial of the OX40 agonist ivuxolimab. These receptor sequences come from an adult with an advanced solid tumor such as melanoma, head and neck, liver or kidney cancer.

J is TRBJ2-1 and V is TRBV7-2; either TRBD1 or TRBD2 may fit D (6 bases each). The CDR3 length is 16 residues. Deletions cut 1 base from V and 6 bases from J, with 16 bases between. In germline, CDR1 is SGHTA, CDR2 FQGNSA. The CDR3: CASSLVGGQRGNEQFF. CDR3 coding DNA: TGTGCCAGCAGCTTAGTCGGGGGCCAAAGGGGCAATGAGCAGTTCTTC.

CDR3 amino acids: CASSLFASGGGTDTQYF. CDR3 in DNA: TGCGCCAGCAGCTTGTTCGCTAGCGGGGGGGGCACAGATACGCAGTATTTT. V gene TRBV5-1 combines with J gene TRBJ2-3, with 12 bases fitting TRBD2. Germline CDR1 is SGHRS and CDR2 is YFSETQ. The CDR3 length is 17 residues. The trim removed 1 base at V and 1 base at J, leaving 4 bases unmatched.

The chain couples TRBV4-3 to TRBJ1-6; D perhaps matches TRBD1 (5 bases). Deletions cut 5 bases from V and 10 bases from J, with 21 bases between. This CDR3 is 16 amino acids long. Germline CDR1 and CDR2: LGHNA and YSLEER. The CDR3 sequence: CASSVAGVMSPSPLHF. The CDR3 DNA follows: TGCGCCAGCAGCGTCGCGGGGGTTATGTCCCCGTCACCCCTCCACTTT.

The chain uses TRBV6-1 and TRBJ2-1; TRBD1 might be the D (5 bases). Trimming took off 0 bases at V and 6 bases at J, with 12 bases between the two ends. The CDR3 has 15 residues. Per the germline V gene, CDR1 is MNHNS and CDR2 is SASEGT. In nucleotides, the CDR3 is TGTGCCAGCAGTGAAGCGGGGTTTGGGGCCAATGAGCAGTTCTTC. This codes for CASSEAGFGANEQFF.

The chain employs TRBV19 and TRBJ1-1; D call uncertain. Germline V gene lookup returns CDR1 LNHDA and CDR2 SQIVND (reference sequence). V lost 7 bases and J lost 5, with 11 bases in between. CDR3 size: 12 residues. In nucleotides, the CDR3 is TGTGCCAGTATAAGAAAGGGAACTGAAGCTTTCTTT. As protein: CASIRKGTEAFF.

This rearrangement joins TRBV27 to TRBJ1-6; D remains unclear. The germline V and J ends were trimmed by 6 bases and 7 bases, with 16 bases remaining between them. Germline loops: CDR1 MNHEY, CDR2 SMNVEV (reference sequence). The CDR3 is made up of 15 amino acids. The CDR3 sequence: CASSLRLASNSPLHF. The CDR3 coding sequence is TGTGCCAGCAGCCTTCGGTTGGCCTCAAATTCACCCCTCCACTTT.

This CDR3 reads CASSLRVSQETQYF. The CDR3 coding sequence is TGTGCCAGCAGCTTGAGGGTCAGCCAAGAGACCCAGTACTTC. V is TRBV5-6 and J is TRBJ2-5; D is ambiguous. V lost 1 base and J lost 1, with 8 bases in between. The germline gives CDR1 SGHDT, CDR2 YYEEEE. CDR3 size: 14 residues.

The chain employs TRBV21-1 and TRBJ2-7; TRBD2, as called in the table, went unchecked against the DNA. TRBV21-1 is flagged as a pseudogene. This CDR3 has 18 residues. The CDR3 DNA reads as TGTGCCAGCAGCAAAGAAACGTCGGGCGGGGAGGTTACCTACGAGCAGTACTTC. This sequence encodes CASSKETSGGEVTYEQYF.

The CDR3 loop is CASSIDGSYGYTF. CDR3 DNA: TGTGCCAGTAGTATCGACGGGTCGTATGGCTACACCTTC. V usage is TRBV19 and J usage is TRBJ1-2; D unclear. V was cut by 3 bases and J by 5 bases, with 10 bases left in between. This CDR3 comprises 13 residues. Germline lookup yields CDR1 LNHDA and CDR2 SQIVND (reference sequence).

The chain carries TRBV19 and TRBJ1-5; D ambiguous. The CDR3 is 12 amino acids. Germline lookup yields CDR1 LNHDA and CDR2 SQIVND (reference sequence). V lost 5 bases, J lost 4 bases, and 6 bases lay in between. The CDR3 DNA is TGTGCCAGTAGTGACGGAAATCAGCCCCAGCATTTT. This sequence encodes CASSDGNQPQHF. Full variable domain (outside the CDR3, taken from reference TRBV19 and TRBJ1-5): DGGITQSPKYLFRKEGQNVTLSCEQNLNHDAMYWYRQDPGQGLRLIYYSQIVNDFQKGDIAEGYSVSREKKESFPLTVTSAQKNPTAFYLCASSDGNQPQHFGDGTRLSIL.

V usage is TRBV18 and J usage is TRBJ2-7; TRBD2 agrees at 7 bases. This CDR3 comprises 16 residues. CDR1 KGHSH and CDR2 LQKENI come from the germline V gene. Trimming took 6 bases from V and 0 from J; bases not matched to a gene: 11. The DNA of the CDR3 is TGTGCCAGCTCGGAGTTTACTAGCGAGAGCTCCTACGAGCAGTACTTC. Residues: CASSEFTSESSYEQYF. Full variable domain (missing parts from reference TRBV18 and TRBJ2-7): NAGVMQNPRHLVRRRGQEARLRCSPMKGHSHVYWYRQLPEEGLKFMVYLQKENIIDESGMPKERFSAEFPKEGPSILRIQQVVRGDSAAYFCASSEFTSESSYEQYFGPGTRLTVT.

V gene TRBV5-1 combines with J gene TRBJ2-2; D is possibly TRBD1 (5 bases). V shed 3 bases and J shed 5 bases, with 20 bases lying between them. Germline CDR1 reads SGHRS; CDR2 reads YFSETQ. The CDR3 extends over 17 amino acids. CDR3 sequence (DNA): TGCGCCAGCAGCTCAGAGACGTTAAGGGGCTCGACCGGGGAGCTGTTTTTT. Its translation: CASSSETLRGSTGELFF.

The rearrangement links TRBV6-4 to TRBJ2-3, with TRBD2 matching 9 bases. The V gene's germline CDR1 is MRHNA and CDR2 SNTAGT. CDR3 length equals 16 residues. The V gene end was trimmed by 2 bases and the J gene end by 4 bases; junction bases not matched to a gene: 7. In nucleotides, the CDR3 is TGTGCCAGCAGTGACCAGGGACTAGCTTCGGCAGATACGCAGTATTTT. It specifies CASSDQGLASADTQYF.

The CDR3 spells CASMRDAEQYF. The CDR3 DNA follows: TGTGCCAGCATGAGAGACGCCGAGCAGTACTTC. The chain couples TRBV6-1 to TRBJ2-7; no firm D call. Germline V gene sequence: CDR1 MNHNS, CDR2 SASEGT. This CDR3 spans 11 amino acids. V lost 7 bases to trimming and J lost 6 bases, with 10 bases between them.

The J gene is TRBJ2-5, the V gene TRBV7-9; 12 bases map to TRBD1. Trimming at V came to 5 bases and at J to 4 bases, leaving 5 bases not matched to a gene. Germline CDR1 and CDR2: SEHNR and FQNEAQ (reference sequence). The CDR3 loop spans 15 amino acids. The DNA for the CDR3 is TGTGCCAGCAGCCAGGGACAGGGGGCAGGAGAGACCCAGTACTTC. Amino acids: CASSQGQGAGETQYF.

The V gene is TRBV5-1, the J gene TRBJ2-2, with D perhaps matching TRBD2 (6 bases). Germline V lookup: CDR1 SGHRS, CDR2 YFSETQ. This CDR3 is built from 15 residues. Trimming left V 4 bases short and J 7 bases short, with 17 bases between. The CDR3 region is CASSPAGGGIGELFF. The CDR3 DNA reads TGCGCCAGCAGCCCGGCCGGGGGAGGTATCGGGGAGCTGTTTTTT.

Here the CDR3 DNA reads TGTGCCAGCTACCGGGCCCGCCGCTACAATGAGCAGTTCTTC. This gives the protein CASYRARRYNEQFF. The V and J genes are TRBV21-1 and TRBJ2-1. TRBV21-1 is classified as a pseudogene. CDR3 length: 14 residues.